These T cell receptor beta chains were read from a single sample in a study of graft-versus-host responses after intestinal transplantation. Libraries were prepared by immunoSEQ multiplex PCR; TCRdb keeps only in-frame clonotypes and omits some of them. Among 23,000 or so clones listed, 33% were seen once. The starting material was alloreactive CD8+ T cells from a mixed lymphocyte reaction culture, obtained before intestinal transplant. The receptors shown here come from a human patient who received an intestinal transplant. Each CDR3 is given with its conserved first and last residue. A D gene is named only where the DNA matches it firmly. Expanded clones are given a class, and other clones once, few, many or no size at all.

>TRBJ2-7|TRBV13|.|few
CASSLAVPYEQYF
TGTGCCAGCAGCCTCGCTGTCCCCTACGAGCAGTACTTC
>TRBJ2-5|TRBV11-1|.|.
CASSLGLQETQYF
TGTGCCAGCAGCTTGGGGCTCCAAGAGACCCAGTACTTC
>TRBJ2-1|TRBV5-4|TRBD1|few
CASTSTGNEQFF
TGTGCCAGCACTTCGACAGGGAATGAGCAGTTCTTC
>TRBJ2-7|TRBV6-6|TRBD2|few
CASSYAGEAYEQYF
TGTGCCAGCAGTTACGCGGGGGAGGCCTACGAGCAGTACTTC
>TRBJ1-2|TRBV29-1|.|few
CSVEDLTGGGYYGYTF
TGCAGCGTTGAAGATCTAACAGGCGGGGGATACTATGGCTACACCTTC
>TRBJ2-1|TRBV6-5|.|few
CASSYTSLNEQFF
TGTGCCAGCAGTTACACTAGTCTCAATGAGCAGTTCTTC
>TRBJ1-3|TRBV5-1|TRBD1|.
CASSVGTGNRNTIYF
TGCGCCAGCAGCGTCGGGACAGGGAACAGAAACACCATATATTTT
>TRBJ2-2|TRBV11-3|TRBD2|.
CASSDLAGGSTGELFF
TGTGCCAGCAGCGACCTAGCGGGGGGAAGCACCGGGGAGCTGTTTTTT
>TRBJ1-2|TRBV6-1|.|.
CASSEGWWLFDRHYGYTF
TGTGCCAGCAGTGAAGGCTGGTGGTTGTTCGACAGGCACTATGGCTACACCTTC
>TRBJ2-7|TRBV7-2|TRBD1|.
CASSPPTGHEQYF
TGTGCCAGCAGTCCCCCGACAGGGCACGAGCAGTACTTC
>TRBJ2-3|TRBV9|TRBD2|medium-sized
CASSPWLAGSTDTQYF
TGTGCCAGCAGCCCTTGGCTAGCGGGGAGCACAGATACGCAGTATTTT
>TRBJ1-1|TRBV28|.|few
CASTLVRNTEAFF
TGTGCCAGCACCCTTGTCCGGAACACTGAAGCTTTCTTT
>TRBJ1-1|TRBV6-5|TRBD1|.
CASTGTGGEAFF
TGTGCCAGCACCGGGACAGGGGGTGAAGCTTTCTTT
>TRBJ2-1|TRBV11-2|.|.
CATGVAQKLPYNEQFF
TGTGCCACTGGTGTGGCCCAGAAGTTGCCTTACAATGAGCAGTTCTTC
>TRBJ2-2|TRBV7-6|TRBD2|few
CASSQRGGVVTGELFF
TGTGCCAGCAGCCAGCGGGGAGGGGTAGTCACCGGGGAGCTGTTTTTT
>TRBJ2-7|TRBV6-6|TRBD1|medium-sized
CASRPQGDPRGQYF
TGTGCCAGCAGACCCCAGGGGGATCCCCGGGGGCAGTACTTC
>TRBJ2-2|TRBV7-9|TRBD2|few
CASSSGGVTGELFF
TGTGCCAGCAGCTCCGGGGGGGTTACCGGGGAGCTGTTTTTT
>TRBJ1-4|TRBV2|TRBD1|few
CASSEGALAKLFF
TGTGCCAGCAGCGAGGGGGCTTTAGCAAAACTGTTTTTT
>TRBJ2-1|TRBV7-9|.|.
CASSPSNNEQFF
TGTGCCAGCAGCCCTTCAAACAATGAGCAGTTCTTC
>TRBJ2-2|TRBV6-5|.|.
CASSYRGTGELFF
TGTGCCAGCAGTTACAGGGGAACCGGGGAGCTGTTTTTT
>TRBJ2-2|TRBV29-1|.|few
CSVDGGSGELFF
TGCAGCGTTGATGGGGGTTCCGGGGAGCTGTTTTTT
>TRBJ2-7|TRBV5-6|.|.
CASSSDYYEQYF
TGTGCCAGCAGCAGTGATTACTACGAGCAGTACTTC
>TRBJ1-5|TRBV5-1|.|few
CASSLPGQPQHF
TGCGCCAGCAGCTTGCCTGGTCAGCCCCAGCATTTT
>TRBJ2-7|TRBV5-4|.|few
CASSDTSYEQYF
TGTGCCAGCAGCGACACAAGCTACGAGCAGTACTTC
>TRBJ2-1|TRBV11-1|TRBD2|.
CASSSLLAGAYNEQFF
TGTGCCAGCAGCTCCTTACTAGCGGGGGCCTACAATGAGCAGTTCTTC
>TRBJ2-1|TRBV11-1|.|.
CASSLASDEQFF
TGTGCCAGCAGCTTAGCTAGCGATGAGCAGTTCTTC
>TRBJ2-1|TRBV6-1|.|.
CASSSYTHGAEQFF
TGTGCCAGCAGTAGTTATACTCACGGGGCAGAGCAGTTCTTC
>TRBJ2-1|TRBV7-7|.|few
CASSSGPEYNEQFF
TGTGCCAGCAGCAGCGGGCCGGAGTACAATGAGCAGTTCTTC
>TRBJ1-2|TRBV29-1|TRBD1|.
CSVERSGTVEDGYTF
TGCAGCGTTGAACGAAGTGGGACAGTTGAGGACGGCTACACCTTC
>TRBJ2-7|TRBV11-2|TRBD2|once
CASSSFTGGPSYEQYF
TGTGCCAGCAGCTCCTTTACGGGGGGGCCCTCCTACGAGCAGTACTTC
>TRBJ2-1|TRBV19|.|few
CASSMETGRGREQFF
TGTGCCAGTAGTATGGAGACTGGGCGGGGCAGGGAGCAGTTCTTC
>TRBJ2-1|TRBV27|.|few
CASSSGLSYNEQFF
TGTGCCAGCAGTTCCGGACTATCCTACAATGAGCAGTTCTTC
>TRBJ2-7|TRBV6-5|.|.
CASSPGGVGYEQYF
TGTGCCAGCAGCCCAGGAGGGGTAGGGTACGAGCAGTACTTC
>TRBJ2-7|TRBV7-2|TRBD2|few
CASSLSGWTSYEQYF
TGTGCCAGCAGCTTATCAGGCTGGACTAGCTACGAGCAGTACTTC
>TRBJ1-5|TRBV6-5|.|medium-sized
CASSYRGNQPQHF
TGTGCCAGCAGTTACAGAGGCAATCAGCCCCAGCATTTT
>TRBJ1-6|TRBV15|TRBD1|.
CATSRGTGVSPLHF
TGTGCCACCAGCAGAGGAACAGGGGTTTCACCCCTCCACTTT
>TRBJ2-7|TRBV5-4|.|.
CASSLGSSPYEQYF
TGTGCCAGCAGCTTGGGCTCGAGCCCCTACGAGCAGTACTTC
>TRBJ2-3|TRBV7-9|.|few
CASRWGQGRADTQYF
TGTGCCAGCAGATGGGGTCAGGGCCGGGCAGATACGCAGTATTTT
>TRBJ2-3|TRBV7-9|TRBD2|.
CASSLTSAGEGYF
TGTGCCAGCAGCTTGACTAGCGCAGGTGAAGGGTATTTT
>TRBJ2-7|TRBV18|.|.
CASSPPRDRSDYEQYF
TGTGCCAGCTCACCACCCAGAGACAGGTCAGACTACGAGCAGTACTTC
>TRBJ2-7|TRBV18|.|.
CASSPGRTYEQYF
TGTGCCAGCTCACCGGGACGGACCTACGAGCAGTACTTC
>TRBJ2-5|TRBV7-9|.|few
CASSLGIAGFQETQYF
TGTGCCAGCAGCTTAGGGATAGCAGGTTTCCAAGAGACCCAGTACTTC